Each of the 19 T cell receptor beta chains below was sequenced from the same sample in a study of cytomegalovirus exposure and HLA in healthy donors. Primers included in the PCR were 60 Vbeta and 13 Jbeta primers. Clones were sequenced by immunoSEQ multiplex PCR, and TCRdb holds only the in-frame ones, with some missing. Counted here are roughly 51,000 clones, around 81% occurring once; the ten biggest clones make up approximately 2.5%. Specimen: PBMCs. The receptors originated from a boy aged 5-17 years in good health and CMV-seropositive.

This clone was seen a handful of times. This chain connects TRBV9 to TRBJ2-1; a possible D gene is TRBD2 (5 bases). The CDR3 consists of 12 residues. Germline CDR1 reads SGDLS; CDR2 reads YYNGEE. V was pared by 0 bases and J by 11 bases, with 9 bases between. The CDR3 here is CASSVVDGKQFF. The CDR3 bases are TGTGCCAGCAGCGTAGTTGACGGGAAGCAGTTCTTC.

This chain uses TRBV5-1 with TRBJ2-7; D remains unclear. Germline loops: CDR1 SGHRS, CDR2 YFSETQ. Trimming shortened V by 6 bases and J by 1 base, and 11 bases separated the two germline ends. The CDR3 extends over 13 amino acids. The chain's CDR3 is CASKAVSSYEQYF. CDR3 in DNA: TGCGCCAGCAAAGCCGTTTCTTCCTACGAGCAGTACTTC.

The V and J genes are TRBV5-1 and TRBJ1-1; D is uncertain. Germline CDR1 SGHRS, CDR2 YFSETQ. V lost 4 bases and J 1 base, leaving 11 bases between the germline ends. CDR3 size: 14 residues. The CDR3 region is CASSEGWGNTEAFF. The CDR3 coding sequence is TGCGCCAGCAGCGAGGGTTGGGGGAACACTGAAGCTTTCTTT.

This chain connects TRBV9 to TRBJ2-1; a possible D gene is TRBD2 (7 bases). Germline V gene sequence: CDR1 SGDLS, CDR2 YYNGEE. The V gene lost 0 bases and the J gene lost 4 bases, with 20 bases spanning the gap. This CDR3 is 18 amino acids long. This CDR3 reads CASSVGSEGGGYYNEQFF. For the CDR3, the DNA is TGTGCCAGCAGCGTAGGTAGCGAGGGGGGAGGGTATTACAATGAGCAGTTCTTC.

The V call is TRBV5-1, the J call TRBJ2-6; the match to TRBD1 covers 11 bases. With V trimmed by 5 bases and J by 0 bases, 7 bases remained unmatched. The germline V gene encodes CDR1 SGHRS and CDR2 YFSETQ. The CDR3 is 18 residues long. The CDR3 coding sequence is TGCGCCAGCAGATCCGGGACAGGGGGGGACTCTGGGGCCAACGTCCTGACTTTC. Its protein product is CASRSGTGGDSGANVLTF.

On this clone itself: At one of its ends the junction is not consistent with the germline gene, which may arise from a read error. The genes are TRBV6-1 and TRBJ2-3; tentative D call: TRBD1 (6 bases). The CDR3 loop spans 14 amino acids. Germline CDR1 and CDR2: MNHNS and SASEGT. DNA for the CDR3: TGTGCCAGCGGGGAACAGGGAAACACAGGTACGCAGTATTTT. Translating it yields CASGEQGNTGTQYF.

The chain carries TRBV7-9 and TRBJ2-1; D is possibly TRBD1 (6 bases). The CDR3 sequence is 14 residues long. Germline V gene sequence: CDR1 SEHNR, CDR2 FQNEAQ (reference sequence). The ends were cut back, 2 bases at V and 8 bases at J, with 13 bases in the middle. This CDR3 is CASSLRTQGDEQFF. The CDR3 bases are TGTGCCAGCAGCTTACGCACACAGGGCGATGAGCAGTTCTTC.

DNA for the CDR3: TGTGCCAGCAGTTTATCCCCGGCTAGCGGGGGGCAAGAGACCCAGTACTTC. This gives the protein CASSLSPASGGQETQYF. The chain carries TRBV27 and TRBJ2-5; 11 nucleotides agree with TRBD2. Germline CDR1 MNHEY, CDR2 SMNVEV (reference sequence). CDR3 length: 17 amino acids. J gave up 2 bases and V 0 bases, and 5 bases lay outside the gene matches.

The rearrangement joins TRBV4-2 to TRBJ1-1, with D perhaps matching TRBD1 (5 bases). V lost 0 bases and J 1 base, leaving 6 bases between the germline ends. Germline CDR1 LGHNA, CDR2 YNFKEQ. This CDR3 contains 14 residues. CDR3 nucleotides: TGTGCCAGCAGCCAAGAAGACAGGAACACTGAAGCTTTCTTT. It specifies CASSQEDRNTEAFF.

This clone was detected once. The chain combines TRBV5-4 with TRBJ2-3, with a possible D match to TRBD2 (6 bases). The CDR3 contains 12 residues. V lost 2 bases, J lost 8 bases, and 9 bases lay in between. The germline CDR1 and CDR2 sequences are SGHNT and YYREEE (reference sequence). In DNA, the CDR3 is TGTGCCAGCAGCTTCGGGGGTGTTACGCAGTATTTT. As protein: CASSFGGVTQYF.

The rearrangement uses TRBV19 and TRBJ2-1, with D tentatively TRBD2 (5 bases). Germline CDR1 LNHDA, CDR2 SQIVND (reference sequence). The CDR3 loop spans 12 amino acids. Trimming removed 1 base at V and 10 bases at J, with 8 bases between. The CDR3 region has the DNA TGTGCCAGTAGTATAGCGGGGAACGAGCAGTTCTTC. Translating it yields CASSIAGNEQFF.

The chain recombines TRBV4-1 with TRBJ1-1; D uncertain. The germline V gene has CDR1 MGHRA and CDR2 YSYEKL. Deletions cut 3 bases from V and 10 bases from J, with 15 bases between. This CDR3 spans 13 amino acids. The CDR3 loop reads CASSQAPPLGAFF. DNA of the CDR3: TGCGCCAGCAGCCAGGCCCCCCCTCTTGGAGCTTTCTTT.

V is TRBV6-5 and J is TRBJ1-1, with D perhaps TRBD1 (5 bases). V gave up 5 bases and J gave up 1 base, with 5 bases separating them. The CDR3 sequence is 12 residues long. In germline, CDR1 is MNHEY, CDR2 SVGAGI. This CDR3 reads CASSQGNTEAFF. CDR3 coding DNA: TGTGCCAGCAGTCAGGGGAACACTGAAGCTTTCTTT.

This chain links TRBV5-4 with TRBJ1-1, with 10 bases aligning to TRBD1. The ends lost 3 bases at V and 6 bases at J; junction bases unmatched: 2. From germline, CDR1 is SGHNT and CDR2 YYREEE (reference sequence). The CDR3 totals 13 residues. CDR3 amino acids: CASSWDRGSEAFF. The DNA of the CDR3 is TGTGCCAGCAGCTGGGACAGGGGTTCTGAAGCTTTCTTT.

The chain couples TRBV5-1 to TRBJ2-7, with a weak D call TRBD1 (5 bases). The CDR3 spans 14 residues. CDR1 and CDR2 from the germline V gene are SGHRS and YFSETQ. V lost 0 bases, J lost 6 bases, and 13 bases lay in between. The CDR3 region has the DNA TGCGCCAGCAGCTTGGATGTGGGAACAGGCGAGCAGTACTTC. This gives the protein CASSLDVGTGEQYF.

This rearrangement joins TRBV7-2 to TRBJ1-6; D gene uncertain. The V end was cut by 1 base, the J end by 11 bases, with 9 bases between. The V gene's germline CDR1 is SGHTA and CDR2 FQGNSA. CDR3 length equals 13 residues. CDR3 sequence (DNA): TGTGCCAGCAGCTTAGAGGCTGAGGCACCCCTCCACTTT. Translation: CASSLEAEAPLHF.

This chain joins TRBV9 and TRBJ1-2; TRBD1 might be the D (5 bases). Trimming stripped 6 bases from V and 1 base from J, with 13 bases between. The length of the CDR3 is 14 residues. In germline, CDR1 is SGDLS, CDR2 YYNGEE. The CDR3 is CASTAGWDNYGYTF. CDR3 DNA sequence: TGTGCCAGCACGGCAGGGTGGGATAACTATGGCTACACCTTC.

The chain is built from TRBV6-5 and TRBJ2-1; D is possibly TRBD1 (6 bases). The CDR3 is made up of 15 amino acids. The V gene lost 1 base and the J gene lost 7 bases, with 14 bases spanning the gap. Germline V gene data show CDR1 as MNHEY and CDR2 as SVGAGI. In DNA, the CDR3 is TGTGCCAGCAGTTACTTTCCGGGACAAAAGAATGAGCAGTTCTTC. Its protein is CASSYFPGQKNEQFF.

V and J are TRBV28 and TRBJ2-1; maybe TRBD2 (5 bases). The germline V gene has CDR1 MDHEN and CDR2 SYDVKM. Trimming removed 2 bases from V and 5 bases from J, with 7 bases in between. There are 13 residues in the CDR3. The CDR3 spells CASSLRRNNEQFF. The CDR3 DNA reads as TGTGCCAGCAGTTTACGGAGGAACAATGAGCAGTTCTTC.